This TCR beta chain was retrieved from a study of T cells in Graves' hyperthyroidism and ophthalmopathy. Regarding the study as a whole: Among clonotypes expanded in thyroid above 0.001, most were also found in blood.

This clonotype was recorded a few times. No antigen is known for it. Hyperthyroidism had been newly diagnosed in patients aged 18 to 65, and its duration was under 2 months. It was RNA transcripts that yielded the amplified TCR beta CDR3 regions. Primed by the HTBI set, a first-round RT-PCR was run on the TCR CDR3. Each CDR3 protein gets one entry after TCRdb re-called the multiplex PCR reads with MiXCR. The sample has around 480,000 distinct CDR3 sequences, 13% to 15% seen once. The CDR3 sequence is 15 residues long. CDR1 and CDR2 (germline): DFQATT, SNEGSKA (reference sequence). The V segment lost 2 bases and the J segment 5 bases; nucleotides outside the gene matches: 9.

The sample comprised blood. The genes are TRBV20-1 and TRBJ2-1; 7 nucleotides match TRBD1. The sequence came from a woman under 30 with Graves' hyperthyroidism. CDR3 DNA sequence: TGCAGTGCTAGAACCTCCGGGACAGCCAACAATGAGCAGTTCTTC. It is translated as CSARTSGTANNEQFF.